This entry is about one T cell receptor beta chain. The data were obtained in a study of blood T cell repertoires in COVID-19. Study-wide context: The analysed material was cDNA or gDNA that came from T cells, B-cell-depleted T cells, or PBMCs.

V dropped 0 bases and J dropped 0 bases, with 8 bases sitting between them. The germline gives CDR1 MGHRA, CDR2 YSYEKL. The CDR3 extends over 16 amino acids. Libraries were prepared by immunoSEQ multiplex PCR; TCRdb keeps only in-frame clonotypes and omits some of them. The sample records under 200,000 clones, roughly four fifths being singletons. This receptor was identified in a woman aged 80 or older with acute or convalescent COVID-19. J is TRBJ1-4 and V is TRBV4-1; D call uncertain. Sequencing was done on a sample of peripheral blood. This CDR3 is CASSQDRGPTNEKLFF. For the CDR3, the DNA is TGCGCCAGCAGCCAAGATCGCGGTCCAACTAATGAAAAACTGTTTTTT.